Listed below are T cell receptor beta chains from one sample, sequenced in a study of T cell repertoires in cytomegalovirus infection. One entry per CDR3 protein results from TCRdb running MiXCR on the reads. This sample has about a million distinct CDR3 sequences, with around a third found just once. These receptors have no known antigen. The sequencing here drew on cultured CD8+ T cells from PBMCs, taken from culture after CMV antigen stimulation. These receptors came from a human donor in good health (CMV status not recorded). Some clones in this sample may be carry-over from other donors' samples. Each CDR3 is given with its conserved first and last residue. A D gene is named only where the DNA matches it firmly. Expanded clones are given a class, and other clones once, few, many or no size at all.

>12|TRBJ2-4|NA|NA|TRBV28
CASGEWENIQYF
TGTGCCAGCGGCGAATGGGAAAACATTCAGTACTTC
>14|TRBJ2-7|few|NA|TRBV9
CASSIARGGYEQYF
TGTGCCAGCAGCATAGCGAGGGGCGGTTACGAGCAGTACTTC
>14|TRBJ2-5|NA|TRBD2|TRBV15
CATSRDLGGETQYF
TGTGCCACCAGCAGGGACTTGGGGGGGGAGACCCAGTACTTC
>14|TRBJ1-1|once|TRBD1|TRBV7-9
CASSPGTGLPEAFF
TGTGCCAGCAGCCCCGGGACAGGGCTCCCTGAAGCTTTCTTT
>15|TRBJ1-1|NA|NA|TRBV6-5
CASRAGSGFDTEAFF
TGTGCCAGCAGGGCAGGGTCGGGATTCGACACTGAAGCTTTCTTT
>15|TRBJ1-4|NA|NA|TRBV12-3/TRBV12-4
CASSPEDRYNEKLFF
TGTGCCAGCAGTCCCGAAGACAGGTATAATGAAAAACTGTTTTTT
>14|TRBJ1-1|NA|TRBD1|TRBV29-1
CSVEATGGNTEAFF
TGCAGCGTTGAGGCGACAGGGGGGAACACTGAAGCTTTCTTT
>15|TRBJ1-3|few|NA|TRBV6-6
CASSYSRGSGNTIYF
TGTGCCAGCAGTTACTCGAGGGGATCTGGAAACACCATATATTTT
>15|TRBJ2-1|NA|TRBD2|TRBV20-1
CSASGPSGSYNEQFF
TGCAGTGCTAGTGGTCCTAGCGGATCTTACAATGAGCAGTTCTTC
>15|TRBJ2-1|NA|NA|TRBV12-3/TRBV12-4
CASSFQGQWGNEQFF
TGTGCCAGCAGTTTCCAGGGACAATGGGGCAATGAGCAGTTCTTC
>15|TRBJ2-1|NA|TRBD2|TRBV5-4
CVSSQGLAGGVEQFF
TGTGTCAGCAGCCAAGGACTAGCGGGGGGGGTTGAGCAGTTCTTC
>16|TRBJ2-3|many|NA|TRBV7-6
CASSYPGPSPTDTQYF
TGTGCCAGCAGCTATCCGGGACCCAGCCCCACAGATACGCAGTATTTT
>16|TRBJ2-5|NA|TRBD2|TRBV6-1
CASSQLAGVLGETQYF
TGTGCCAGCAGTCAACTAGCGGGGGTCCTCGGGGAGACCCAGTACTTC
>15|TRBJ1-2|NA|TRBD1|TRBV7-6
CASSPPGQANYGYTF
TGTGCCAGCAGCCCTCCGGGACAGGCTAACTATGGCTACACCTTC
>14|TRBJ2-6|NA|NA|TRBV4-1
CASSQGIGANVLTF
TGCGCCAGCAGCCAAGGTATTGGGGCCAACGTCCTGACTTTC
>15|TRBJ1-1|NA|TRBD1|TRBV6-5
CASRPNRGLGTEAFF
TGTGCCAGCAGGCCTAACAGGGGGCTGGGGACTGAAGCTTTCTTT
>14|TRBJ2-5|NA|NA|TRBV6-1
CASSEVGGTETQYF
TGTGCCAGCAGTGAAGTGGGGGGAACAGAGACCCAGTACTTC